This is a list of T cell receptor beta chains from one sample in a study of shared clonotypes between healthy human individuals. Sequencing was performed with immunoSEQ multiplex PCR; in TCRdb, only in-frame clones are kept and a portion is missing. The table includes about 980,000 clones, about 80% detected once. The sequenced sample was memory CD4+ T cells sorted from blood. The receptors were gathered from a man in his late teens or twenties in good health. CDR3s include the opening cysteine and the closing phenylalanine or tryptophan. D genes are given only for firm matches. Rows may omit the clone size; those that give it use once, few, many or a size class.

D gene,clone size,V gene,J gene,CDR3 DNA,CDR3 protein
TRBD1,many,TRBV30,TRBJ2-7,TGTGCCTGGAGTGTGGGGACAGGGTCCTACGAGCAGTACTTC,CAWSVGTGSYEQYF
.,few,TRBV7-2,TRBJ2-2,TGTGCCAGCAGCTCCTGGGGTGGCTCCGGGGAGCTGTTTTTT,CASSSWGGSGELFF
.,.,TRBV7-2,TRBJ2-5,TGTGCCAGCAGCTCACCCTGGCGGGAGACCCAGTACTTC,CASSSPWRETQYF
.,.,TRBV5-6,TRBJ1-1,TGTGCCAGCAGCTCTCCAGGGACGTGGACTGAAGCTTTCTTT,CASSSPGTWTEAFF
.,few,TRBV2,TRBJ1-1,TGTGCCAGAGGAGCGGGGGTTGCTAAGACTGAAGCTTTCTTT,CARGAGVAKTEAFF
TRBD1,.,TRBV28,TRBJ1-5,TGTGCCAGCAGTTTACTAGGGGGCCGTCGGCCCCAGCATTTT,CASSLLGGRRPQHF
.,few,TRBV4-1,TRBJ2-7,TGCGCCAGCAGCATCCGGACGTCCCTTGAAGAGCAGTACTTC,CASSIRTSLEEQYF
TRBD2,.,TRBV5-1,TRBJ2-3,TGCGCCAGCAGCTTGACGGCTAGCGGGGGCACAGATACGCAGTATTTT,CASSLTASGGTDTQYF
.,.,TRBV19,TRBJ2-1,TGTGCCAGTAGTAACGTCCTAGCGAGTAGTGAGCAGTTCTTC,CASSNVLASSEQFF
.,.,TRBV5-6,TRBJ2-7,TGTGCCAGCAGCTTTCGACAGGAGCAGTACTTC,CASSFRQEQYF
TRBD1,.,TRBV10-1,TRBJ1-1,TGCGCCAGCAGTGAGGACAGGGAGAAAGCTTTCTTT,CASSEDREKAFF
TRBD1,.,TRBV19,TRBJ1-5,TGTGCCAGTAGTATTAGACAGGGGGCTTCTGGCAATCAGCCCCAGCATTTT,CASSIRQGASGNQPQHF
.,.,TRBV2,TRBJ2-5,TGTGCCAGCAGTTTAGCTGCCCTGGAGACCCAGTACTTC,CASSLAALETQYF
TRBD1,.,TRBV6-5,TRBJ2-7,TGTGCCAGCAGTTACTCCGCGGACAGGGGGACCTACGAGCAGTACTTC,CASSYSADRGTYEQYF
TRBD1,.,TRBV28,TRBJ1-2,TGTGCCAGCAGTTTAGTTGGACAGGGCCGCTATGGCTACACCTTC,CASSLVGQGRYGYTF
.,.,TRBV6-6,TRBJ1-1,TGTGCCAGCTTCTACTCCATGAACACTGAAGCTTTCTTT,CASFYSMNTEAFF
.,.,TRBV5-4,TRBJ2-1,TGTGCCAGCACACTGGGAGGAAGCGCCTACAATGAGCAGTTCTTC,CASTLGGSAYNEQFF
TRBD1,once,TRBV29-1,TRBJ2-3,TGCAGCGTTGGACGGGGACAGTCCACAGATACGCAGTATTTT,CSVGRGQSTDTQYF
TRBD1,.,TRBV5-1,TRBJ2-1,TGCGCCAGTAGTACAGGGGCCCTCAGCTCCTACAATGAGCAGTTCTTC,CASSTGALSSYNEQFF
.,many,TRBV9,TRBJ1-1,TGTGCCAGCAGCGTAGTCAGGGACACTGAAGCTTTCTTT,CASSVVRDTEAFF
.,.,TRBV2,TRBJ1-5,TGTGCCAGCACAGGGGAGGTTGGGCAGCCCCAGCATTTT,CASTGEVGQPQHF
.,.,TRBV30,TRBJ1-2,TGTGCCTGGAGTGTTTCTGGGGGCGGGCGCGGCTACACCTTC,CAWSVSGGGRGYTF
.,.,TRBV4-1,TRBJ2-3,TGCGCCAGCAGCCAAGTAACTAACCCCGCTGCAAATACGCAGTATTTT,CASSQVTNPAANTQYF
TRBD1,.,TRBV18,TRBJ2-3,TGTGCCAGCTCACCACCATTCCCAGGGGGTGGCACAGATACGCAGTATTTT,CASSPPFPGGGTDTQYF
.,.,TRBV6-4,TRBJ2-7,TGTGCCAGCAGTCCAACAGGAGCGACTTCCCCTTACGAGCAGTACTTC,CASSPTGATSPYEQYF
TRBD2,.,TRBV5-1,TRBJ2-1,TGCGCCAGCAGCTTGGCAGCTAGCGGGAGATTCAATGAGCAGTTCTTC,CASSLAASGRFNEQFF
.,.,TRBV11-2,TRBJ1-2,TGTGCCAGCAGCCCACGGTGGGATTATGGCTACACCTTC,CASSPRWDYGYTF
.,.,TRBV7-9,TRBJ2-7,TGTGCCAGCAGCTTACCTGGGTTACCCTCCTACGAGCAGTACTTC,CASSLPGLPSYEQYF
.,.,TRBV11-2,TRBJ2-7,TGTGCCAGCAGCTCCTCCCCCTACGAGCAGTACTTC,CASSSSPYEQYF
.,.,TRBV4-1,TRBJ2-1,TGCGCCAGCAGCCCAAGAAGGGAGGCAGGCGGCCGATTCAGCTCCTACAATGAGCAGTTCTTC,CASSPRREAGGRFSSYNEQFF
.,.,TRBV27,TRBJ2-7,TGTGCCAGCAGTTTATCGTCCCCGGGCAGCTCCTACGAGCAGTACTTC,CASSLSSPGSSYEQYF
.,.,TRBV28,TRBJ1-5,TGTGCCAGCAGTTCCAAGGACAGTCTGCGAAGGCCCCAGCATTTT,CASSSKDSLRRPQHF
TRBD1,.,TRBV10-3,TRBJ1-1,TGTGCCATCAGTCGGGACAGAGTCATGAACACTGAAGCTTTCTTT,CAISRDRVMNTEAFF
.,.,TRBV19,TRBJ2-1,TGTGCCAGTAGTTCCAGGACTACAAGCTCCTACAATGAGCAGTTCTTC,CASSSRTTSSYNEQFF
TRBD2,.,TRBV11-2,TRBJ2-3,TGTGCCAGCAGCTTAACTAGCGGGAGAGATACGCAGTATTTT,CASSLTSGRDTQYF
.,.,TRBV7-8,TRBJ1-1,TGTGCCAGCAGCCAAATGAGGAACACTGAAGCTTTCTTT,CASSQMRNTEAFF
TRBD2,.,TRBV4-1,TRBJ2-2,TGCGCCAGCAGCCAAGTATTAGGACTAGCGGCCAACACCGGGGAGCTGTTTTTT,CASSQVLGLAANTGELFF
TRBD1,few,TRBV27,TRBJ1-4,TGTGCCAGCAGTATACAGGGGCGCTCTGCAACTAATGAAAAACTGTTTTTT,CASSIQGRSATNEKLFF
.,.,TRBV5-1,TRBJ1-1,TGCGCCAGCAGCTTGGAGCGGGGGTTGAACACTGAAGCTTTCTTT,CASSLERGLNTEAFF
.,.,TRBV28,TRBJ2-6,TGTGCCAGCAGTTTGACAACTCTGGGGGCCAACGTCCTGACTTTC,CASSLTTLGANVLTF
.,few,TRBV30,TRBJ1-5,TGTGCCTGGGGAGGATTCAATCAGCCCCAGCATTTT,CAWGGFNQPQHF
TRBD1,.,TRBV6-1,TRBJ1-2,TGTGCCAGCAGTGGGGACAGAGGGGGCTACACCTTC,CASSGDRGGYTF
TRBD1,few,TRBV29-1,TRBJ2-7,TGCAGCGTTGAGGGACAGGGGGATGAGCAGTACTTC,CSVEGQGDEQYF
TRBD1,.,TRBV5-1,TRBJ2-1,TGCGCCAGCGGACGAGACAGGGGTGATAATGAGCAGTTCTTC,CASGRDRGDNEQFF
TRBD2,.,TRBV25-1,TRBJ2-3,TGTGCCAGCAGGGGGACTAGCGGAAACACAGATACGCAGTATTTT,CASRGTSGNTDTQYF
TRBD2,.,TRBV7-2,TRBJ2-1,TGTGCCAGCAGCTTAGCTCGAGCGGGAGGTCAGTTCTTC,CASSLARAGGQFF
.,.,TRBV7-9,TRBJ1-2,TGTGCCAGCAGCCTTGCGGGGTCGGATGGCTACACCTTC,CASSLAGSDGYTF
.,.,TRBV5-8,TRBJ2-7,TGTGCCAGCAGCTTGGGTAGCGTCTCCTACGAGCAGTACTTC,CASSLGSVSYEQYF
TRBD2,.,TRBV5-6,TRBJ2-3,TGTGCCAGCAGCTTGACTAGCGGGGCCACAGATACGCAGTATTTT,CASSLTSGATDTQYF